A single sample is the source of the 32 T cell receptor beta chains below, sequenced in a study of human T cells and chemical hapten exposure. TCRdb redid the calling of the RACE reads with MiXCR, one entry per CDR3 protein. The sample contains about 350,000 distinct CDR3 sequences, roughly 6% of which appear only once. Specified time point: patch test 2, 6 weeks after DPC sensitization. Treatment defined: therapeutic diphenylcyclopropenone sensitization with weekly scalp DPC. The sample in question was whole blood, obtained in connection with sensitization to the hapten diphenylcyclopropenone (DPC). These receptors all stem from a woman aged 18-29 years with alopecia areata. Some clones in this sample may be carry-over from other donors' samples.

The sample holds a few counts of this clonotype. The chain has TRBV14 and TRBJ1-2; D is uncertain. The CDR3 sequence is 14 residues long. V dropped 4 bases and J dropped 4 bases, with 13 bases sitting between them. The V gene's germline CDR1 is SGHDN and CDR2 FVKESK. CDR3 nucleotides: TGTGCCAGCAGCCCTTCACGAGTGAGCTATGGCTACACCTTC. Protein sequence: CASSPSRVSYGYTF.

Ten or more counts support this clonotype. The CDR3 loop is CASSEGSLVDSPLHF. Written as DNA, the CDR3 is TGTGCCAGCAGCGAAGGGAGTCTGGTGGATTCACCCCTCCACTTT. The chain couples TRBV7-9 to TRBJ1-6; no firm D call. Trimming took off 5 bases at V and 8 bases at J, with 16 bases between the two ends. The CDR3 is 15 residues long. Germline assignment: CDR1 SEHNR and CDR2 FQNEAQ (reference sequence).

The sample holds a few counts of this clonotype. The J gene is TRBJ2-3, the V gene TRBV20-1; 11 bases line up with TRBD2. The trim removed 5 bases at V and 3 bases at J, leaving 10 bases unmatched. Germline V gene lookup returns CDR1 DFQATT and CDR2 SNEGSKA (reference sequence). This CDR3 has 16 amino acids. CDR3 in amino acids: CSARTSGSQLTDTQYF. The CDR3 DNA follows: TGCAGTGCTCGGACTAGCGGGTCACAATTGACAGATACGCAGTATTTT.

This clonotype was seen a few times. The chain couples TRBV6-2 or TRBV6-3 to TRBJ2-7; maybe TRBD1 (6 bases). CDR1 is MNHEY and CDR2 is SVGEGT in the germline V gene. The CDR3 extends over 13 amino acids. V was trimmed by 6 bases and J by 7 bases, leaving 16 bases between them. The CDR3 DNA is TGTGCCAGCAGCCTCAACAGGGATGGGGAGCAGTACTTC. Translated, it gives CASSLNRDGEQYF.

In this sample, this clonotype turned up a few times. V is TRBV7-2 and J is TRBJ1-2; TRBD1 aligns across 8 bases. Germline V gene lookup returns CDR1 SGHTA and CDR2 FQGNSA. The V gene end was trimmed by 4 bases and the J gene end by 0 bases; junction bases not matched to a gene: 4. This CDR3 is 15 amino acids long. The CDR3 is CASSSRTGTNYGYTF. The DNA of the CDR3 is TGTGCCAGCAGCTCGAGGACAGGGACTAACTATGGCTACACCTTC.

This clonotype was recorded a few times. The CDR3 here is CASRPTGQGVGNSPLHF. The DNA of the CDR3 is TGTGCCAGCAGGCCTACCGGACAGGGGGTCGGCAATTCACCCCTCCACTTT. The rearrangement joins TRBV5-4 to TRBJ1-6; 10 nucleotides match TRBD1. From germline, CDR1 is SGHNT and CDR2 YYREEE (reference sequence). V lost 5 bases and J lost 7; bases outside the gene matches: 12. The CDR3 totals 17 residues.

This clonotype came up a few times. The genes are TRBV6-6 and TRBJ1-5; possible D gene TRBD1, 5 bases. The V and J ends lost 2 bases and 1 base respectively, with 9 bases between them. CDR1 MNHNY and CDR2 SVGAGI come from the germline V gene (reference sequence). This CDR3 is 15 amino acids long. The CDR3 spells CASSYGTPSNQPQHF. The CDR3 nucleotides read TGTGCCAGCAGTTACGGGACGCCGAGCAATCAGCCCCAGCATTTT.

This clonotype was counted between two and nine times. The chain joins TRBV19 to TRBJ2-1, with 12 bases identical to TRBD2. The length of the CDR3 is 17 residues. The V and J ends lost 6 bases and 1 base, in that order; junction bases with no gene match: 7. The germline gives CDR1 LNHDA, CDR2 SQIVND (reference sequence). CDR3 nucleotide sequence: TGTGCCAGTAGCGATTTGACTAGCGGGGGATCCTACAATGAGCAGTTCTTC. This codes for CASSDLTSGGSYNEQFF. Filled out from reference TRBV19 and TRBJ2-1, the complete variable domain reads DGGITQSPKYLFRKEGQNVTLSCEQNLNHDAMYWYRQDPGQGLRLIYYSQIVNDFQKGDIAEGYSVSREKKESFPLTVTSAQKNPTAFYLCASSDLTSGGSYNEQFFGPGTRLTVL.

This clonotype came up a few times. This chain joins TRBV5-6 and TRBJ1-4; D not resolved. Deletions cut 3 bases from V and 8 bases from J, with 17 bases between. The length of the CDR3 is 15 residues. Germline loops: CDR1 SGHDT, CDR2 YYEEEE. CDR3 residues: CASSSRTVLEEKLFF. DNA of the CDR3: TGTGCCAGCAGCTCCCGGACCGTTTTAGAGGAAAAACTGTTTTTT.

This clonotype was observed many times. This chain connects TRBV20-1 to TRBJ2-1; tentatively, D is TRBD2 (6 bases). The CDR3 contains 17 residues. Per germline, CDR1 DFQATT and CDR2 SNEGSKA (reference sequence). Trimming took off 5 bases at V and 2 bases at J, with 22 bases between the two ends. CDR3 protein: CSAPGDIWGVTYNEQFF. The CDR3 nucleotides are TGCAGTGCTCCCGGGGATATATGGGGGGTAACCTACAATGAGCAGTTCTTC.

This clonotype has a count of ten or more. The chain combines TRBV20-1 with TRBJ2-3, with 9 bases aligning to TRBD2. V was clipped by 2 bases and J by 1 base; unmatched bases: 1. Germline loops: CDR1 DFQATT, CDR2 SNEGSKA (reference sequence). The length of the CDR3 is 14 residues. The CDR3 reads CSARLAGGTDTQYF. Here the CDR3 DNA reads TGCAGTGCTAGATTAGCGGGGGGCACAGATACGCAGTATTTT.

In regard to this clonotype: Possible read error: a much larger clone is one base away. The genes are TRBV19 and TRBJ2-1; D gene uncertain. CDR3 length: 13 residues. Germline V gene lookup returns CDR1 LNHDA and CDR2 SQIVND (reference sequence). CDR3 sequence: CASSRGLRNEQLF. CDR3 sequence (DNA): TGTGCCAGTAGTCGTGGGTTACGCAATGAGCAGCTCTTC.

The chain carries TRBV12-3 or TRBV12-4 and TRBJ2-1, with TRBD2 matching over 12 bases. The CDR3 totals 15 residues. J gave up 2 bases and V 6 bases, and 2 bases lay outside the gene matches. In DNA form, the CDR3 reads TGTGCCAGCAGAACTAGCGGGGGGCCCTACAATGAGCAGTTCTTC. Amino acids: CASRTSGGPYNEQFF.

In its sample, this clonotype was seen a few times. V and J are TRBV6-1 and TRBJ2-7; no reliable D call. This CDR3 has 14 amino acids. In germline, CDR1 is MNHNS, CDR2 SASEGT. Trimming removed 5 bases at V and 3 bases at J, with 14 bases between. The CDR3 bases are TGTGCCAGCAGTCCACCCCCCGGGCGCTACGAGCAGTACTTC. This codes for CASSPPPGRYEQYF.

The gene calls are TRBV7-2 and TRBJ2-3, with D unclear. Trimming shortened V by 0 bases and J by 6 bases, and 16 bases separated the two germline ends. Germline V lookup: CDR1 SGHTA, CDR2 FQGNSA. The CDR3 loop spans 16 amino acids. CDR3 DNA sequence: TGTGCCAGCAGCTTAGCGAAAGGAACCCCACGGGATACGCAGTATTTT. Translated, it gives CASSLAKGTPRDTQYF.

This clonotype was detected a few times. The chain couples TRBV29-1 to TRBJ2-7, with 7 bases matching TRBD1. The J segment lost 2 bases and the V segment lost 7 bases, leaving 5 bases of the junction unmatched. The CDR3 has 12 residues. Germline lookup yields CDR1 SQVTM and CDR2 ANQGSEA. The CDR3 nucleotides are TGCAGCGCCGGACAGGCTACCTACGAGCAGTACTTC. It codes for CSAGQATYEQYF.

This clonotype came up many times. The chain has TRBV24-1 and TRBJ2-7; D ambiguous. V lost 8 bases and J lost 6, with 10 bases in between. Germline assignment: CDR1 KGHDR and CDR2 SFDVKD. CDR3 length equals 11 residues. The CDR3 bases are TGTGCCACCACAGAAAAATGCGAGCAGTACTTC. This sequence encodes CATTEKCEQYF.

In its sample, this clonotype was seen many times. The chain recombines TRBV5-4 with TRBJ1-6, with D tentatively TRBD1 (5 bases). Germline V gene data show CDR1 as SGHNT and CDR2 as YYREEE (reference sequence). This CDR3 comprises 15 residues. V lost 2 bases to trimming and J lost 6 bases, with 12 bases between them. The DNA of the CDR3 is TGTGCCAGCAGCTTCAGGGTGGAGGGTAATTCACCCCTCCACTTT. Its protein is CASSFRVEGNSPLHF.

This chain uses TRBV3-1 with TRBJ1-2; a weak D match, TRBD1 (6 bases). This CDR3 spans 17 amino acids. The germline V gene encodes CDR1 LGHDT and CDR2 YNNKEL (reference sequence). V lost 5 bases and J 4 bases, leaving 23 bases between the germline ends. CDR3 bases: TGTGCCAGCAGCGCGAGGGCTTCGACAGGTACCTTCTATGGCTACACCTTC. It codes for CASSARASTGTFYGYTF. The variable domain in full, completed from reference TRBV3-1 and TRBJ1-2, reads DTAVSQTPKYLVTQMGNDKSIKCEQNLGHDTMYWYKQDSKKFLKIMFSYNNKELIINETVPNRFSPKSPDKAHLNLHINSLELGDSAVYFCASSARASTGTFYGYTFGSGTRLTVV.

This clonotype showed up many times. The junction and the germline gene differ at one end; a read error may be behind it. The CDR3 DNA follows: TGTGCCAGCAGTTTGGACGGGGATTCACCCCTCCACTTT. This codes for CASSLDGDSPLHF. This rearrangement joins TRBV5-5 to TRBJ1-6; no firm D call. CDR3 length: 13 amino acids. Germline V gene data show CDR1 as SGHKS and CDR2 as YYEKEE (reference sequence).

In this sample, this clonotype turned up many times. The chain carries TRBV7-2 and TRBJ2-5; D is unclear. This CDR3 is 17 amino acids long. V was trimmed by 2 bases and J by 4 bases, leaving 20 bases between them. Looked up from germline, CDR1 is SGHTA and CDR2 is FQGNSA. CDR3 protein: CASSLYSRHLRGETQYF. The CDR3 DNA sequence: TGTGCCAGCAGCTTATACTCAAGACACTTACGAGGAGAGACCCAGTACTTC. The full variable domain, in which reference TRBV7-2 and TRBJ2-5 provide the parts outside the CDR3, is GAGVSQSPSNKVTEKGKDVELRCDPISGHTALYWYRQSLGQGLEFLIYFQGNSAPDKSGLPSDRFSAERTGGSVSTLTIQRTQQEDSAVYLCASSLYSRHLRGETQYFGPGTRLLVL.

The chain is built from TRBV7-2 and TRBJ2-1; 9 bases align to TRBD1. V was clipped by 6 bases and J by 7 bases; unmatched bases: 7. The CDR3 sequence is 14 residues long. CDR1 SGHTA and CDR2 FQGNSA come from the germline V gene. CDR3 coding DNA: TGTGCCAGCAGGCGCCGGGACAGGGTGAATGAGCAGTTCTTC. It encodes CASRRRDRVNEQFF.

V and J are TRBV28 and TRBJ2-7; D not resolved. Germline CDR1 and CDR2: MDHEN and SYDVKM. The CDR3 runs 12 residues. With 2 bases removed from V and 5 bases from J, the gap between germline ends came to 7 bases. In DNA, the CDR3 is TGTGCCAGCAGTTTAAAGGTCCACGAGCAGTACTTC. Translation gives CASSLKVHEQYF.

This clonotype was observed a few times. CDR3 in DNA: TGTGCCAGCAGTTTTCAGGCGTCGAACACCGGGGAGCTGTTTTTT. Protein sequence: CASSFQASNTGELFF. The chain employs TRBV6-6 and TRBJ2-2; D not certain. From germline, CDR1 is MNHNY and CDR2 SVGAGI (reference sequence). The CDR3 has 15 residues. The V end was cut by 4 bases, the J end by 0 bases, with 9 bases between.

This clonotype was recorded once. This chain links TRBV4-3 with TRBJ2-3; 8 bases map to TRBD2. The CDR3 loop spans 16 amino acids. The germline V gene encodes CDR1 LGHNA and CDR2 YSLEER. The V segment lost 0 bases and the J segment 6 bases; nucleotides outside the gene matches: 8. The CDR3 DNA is TGCGCCAGCAGCCAAGATAGCGGGACTCCACCGGATACGCAGTATTTT. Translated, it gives CASSQDSGTPPDTQYF.

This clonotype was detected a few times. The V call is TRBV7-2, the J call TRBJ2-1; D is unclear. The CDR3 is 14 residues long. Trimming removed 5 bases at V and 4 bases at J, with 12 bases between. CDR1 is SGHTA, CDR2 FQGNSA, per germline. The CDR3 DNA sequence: TGTGCCAGCAGCCCCGATCGACGGTACAATGAGCAGTTCTTC. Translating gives CASSPDRRYNEQFF.

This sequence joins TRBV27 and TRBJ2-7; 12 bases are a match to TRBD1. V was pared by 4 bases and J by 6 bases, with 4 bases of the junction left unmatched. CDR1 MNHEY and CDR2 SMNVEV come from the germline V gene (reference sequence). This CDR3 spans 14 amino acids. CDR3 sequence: CASSWGQGAGEQYF. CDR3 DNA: TGTGCCAGCAGTTGGGGACAGGGGGCGGGCGAGCAGTACTTC.

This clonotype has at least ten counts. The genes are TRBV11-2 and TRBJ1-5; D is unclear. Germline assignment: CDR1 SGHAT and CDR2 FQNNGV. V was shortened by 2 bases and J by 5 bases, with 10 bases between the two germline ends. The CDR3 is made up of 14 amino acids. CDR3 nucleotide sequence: TGTGCCAGCAGCTTAAGCAGCCAGGATCAGCCCCAGCATTTT. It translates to CASSLSSQDQPQHF. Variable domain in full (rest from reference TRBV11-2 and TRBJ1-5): EAGVAQSPRYKIIEKRQSVAFWCNPISGHATLYWYQQILGQGPKLLIQFQNNGVVDDSQLPKDRFSAERLKGVDSTLKIQPAKLEDSAVYLCASSLSSQDQPQHFGDGTRLSIL.

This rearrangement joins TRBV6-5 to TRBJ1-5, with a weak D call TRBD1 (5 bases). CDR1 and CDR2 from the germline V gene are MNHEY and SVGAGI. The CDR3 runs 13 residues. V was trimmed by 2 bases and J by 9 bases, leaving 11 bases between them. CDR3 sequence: CASSYGRQMPQHF. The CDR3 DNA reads TGTGCCAGCAGTTACGGCCGACAGATGCCCCAGCATTTT.

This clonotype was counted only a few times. The CDR3 DNA reads TGTGCCAGCAGCCTTAGCGGGGGTGTCATTCAATTGACAGATACGCAGTATTTT. Its translation: CASSLSGGVIQLTDTQYF. V gene TRBV11-2 combines with J gene TRBJ2-3; 9 bases line up with TRBD2. This CDR3 spans 18 amino acids. CDR1 SGHAT and CDR2 FQNNGV come from the germline V gene. J lost 3 bases, V lost 5 bases, and 15 bases had no gene match.

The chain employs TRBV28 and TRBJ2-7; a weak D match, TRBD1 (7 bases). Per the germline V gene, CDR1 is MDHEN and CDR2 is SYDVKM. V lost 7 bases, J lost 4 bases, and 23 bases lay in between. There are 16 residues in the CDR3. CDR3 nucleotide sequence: TGTGCCAGCACTACTCCTGACAGGGACTTTATTTACGAGCAGTACTTC. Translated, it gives CASTTPDRDFIYEQYF.

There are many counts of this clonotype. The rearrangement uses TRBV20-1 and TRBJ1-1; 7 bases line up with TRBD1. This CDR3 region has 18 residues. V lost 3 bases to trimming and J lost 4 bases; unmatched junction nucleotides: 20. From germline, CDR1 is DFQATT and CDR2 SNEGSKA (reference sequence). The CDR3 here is CSASPGDSNRGEVTEAFF. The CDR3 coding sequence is TGCAGTGCTAGCCCTGGGGATAGTAACAGGGGCGAGGTCACTGAAGCTTTCTTT.